This T cell receptor beta chain emerged from a study of low-dose radiotherapy and immunotherapy resistance in tumors. First-strand cDNA used TRAV- and TRBV-specific primers, covering alpha and beta chains. For amplifying TCRs, the PCR ran for about 22 cycles with Phusion, which was used together with a constant-region primer and the adapter on the V primers. TCRdb processed the reads anew with MiXCR; each CDR3 protein has one entry. The sample contains under 90,000 distinct CDR3 sequences, 15% to 20% of which appear only once. Noted time point: before trial treatment. Administered to the donors were nivolumab, ipilimumab, aspirin, low-dose cyclophosphamide and low-dose radiotherapy. In this sample, this clonotype turned up many times. Trimming took off 0 bases at V and 0 bases at J, with 9 bases between the two ends. CDR3 length: 16 residues. Germline lookup yields CDR1 SGHRS and CDR2 YFSETQ.

Sequencing was performed on PBMCs, taken before treatment. J is TRBJ2-2 and V is TRBV5-1; tentative D call: TRBD2 (6 bases). This receptor was identified in a male donor with prostate cancer. The chain's CDR3 is CASSLGGGANTGELFF. Here the CDR3 DNA reads TGCGCCAGCAGCTTGGGAGGCGGGGCGAACACCGGGGAGCTGTTTTTT.